Described below is a single TCR beta chain sequence and its context. This sample is part of a study of blood T cell repertoires in COVID-19. Study overall: The samples span acute and convalescent COVID-19 from the United States, Italy and Spain. PBMCs, B-cell-depleted T cells, or T cells were the source of the cDNA or gDNA that made up the material.

Authors' data handling: Estimated nucleated cell counts came from reference gene primer amplification. TCRdb's copy holds only in-frame clones and misses some; the assay was immunoSEQ multiplex PCR. Clonal size and the V and J genes are those of that table, whereas D and trimming came from the DNA. This sample carries about 180,000 clones, around 82% of them seen once, and the ten largest clones take about 9.4%. Germline CDR1 MNHEY, CDR2 SVGEGT. Trimming shortened V by 2 bases and J by 5 bases, and 7 bases separated the two germline ends. The length of the CDR3 is 13 residues. The source material was peripheral blood. This clonotype was sampled from a woman of 80 years or more with acute or convalescent COVID-19. V is TRBV6-2 or TRBV6-3 and J is TRBJ2-4; unclear D gene. CDR3 region: CASSYPGENIQYF. The DNA of the CDR3 is TGTGCCAGCAGTTACCCCGGAGAAAACATTCAGTACTTC.